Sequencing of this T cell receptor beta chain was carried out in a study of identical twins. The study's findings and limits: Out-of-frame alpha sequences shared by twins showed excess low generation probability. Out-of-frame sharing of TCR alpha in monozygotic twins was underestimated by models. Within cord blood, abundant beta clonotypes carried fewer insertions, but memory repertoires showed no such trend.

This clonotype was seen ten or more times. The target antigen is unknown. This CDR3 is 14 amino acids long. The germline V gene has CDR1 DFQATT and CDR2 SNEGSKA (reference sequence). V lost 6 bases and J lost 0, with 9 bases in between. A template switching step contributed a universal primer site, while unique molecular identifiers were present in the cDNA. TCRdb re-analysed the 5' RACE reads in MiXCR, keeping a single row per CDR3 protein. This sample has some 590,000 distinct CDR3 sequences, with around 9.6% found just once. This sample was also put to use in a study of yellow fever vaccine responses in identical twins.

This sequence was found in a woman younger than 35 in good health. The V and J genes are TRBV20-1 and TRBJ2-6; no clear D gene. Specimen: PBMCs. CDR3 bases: TGCAGTGCCCGACTTCCCTCTGGGGCCAACGTCCTGACTTTC. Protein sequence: CSARLPSGANVLTF.